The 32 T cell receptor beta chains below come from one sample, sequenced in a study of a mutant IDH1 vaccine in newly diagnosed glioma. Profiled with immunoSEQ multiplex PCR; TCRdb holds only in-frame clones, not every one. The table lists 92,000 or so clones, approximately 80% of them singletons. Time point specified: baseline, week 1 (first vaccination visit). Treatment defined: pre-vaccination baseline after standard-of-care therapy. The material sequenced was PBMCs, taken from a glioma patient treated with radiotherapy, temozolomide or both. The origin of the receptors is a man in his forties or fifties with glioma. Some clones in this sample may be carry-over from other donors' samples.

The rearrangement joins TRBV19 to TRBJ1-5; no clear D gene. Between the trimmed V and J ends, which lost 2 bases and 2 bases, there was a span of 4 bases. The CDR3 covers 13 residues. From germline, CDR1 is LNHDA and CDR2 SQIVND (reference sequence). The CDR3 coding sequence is TGTGCCAGTAGTATAAGTGGCAATCAGCCCCAGCATTTT. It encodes CASSISGNQPQHF.

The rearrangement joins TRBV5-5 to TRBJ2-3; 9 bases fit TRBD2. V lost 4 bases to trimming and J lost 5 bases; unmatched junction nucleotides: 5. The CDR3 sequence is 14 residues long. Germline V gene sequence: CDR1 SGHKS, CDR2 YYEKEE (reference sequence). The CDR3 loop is CASSRGGALDTQYF. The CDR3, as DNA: TGTGCCAGCAGCCGCGGGGGGGCCTTAGATACGCAGTATTTT.

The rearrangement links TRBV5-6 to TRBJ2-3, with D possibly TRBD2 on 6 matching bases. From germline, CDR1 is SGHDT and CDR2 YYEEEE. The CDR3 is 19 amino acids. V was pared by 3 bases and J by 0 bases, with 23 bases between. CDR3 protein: CASSSPLTGTGFSTDTQYF. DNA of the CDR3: TGTGCCAGCAGCTCCCCCCTAACCGGGACTGGCTTTAGCACAGATACGCAGTATTTT.

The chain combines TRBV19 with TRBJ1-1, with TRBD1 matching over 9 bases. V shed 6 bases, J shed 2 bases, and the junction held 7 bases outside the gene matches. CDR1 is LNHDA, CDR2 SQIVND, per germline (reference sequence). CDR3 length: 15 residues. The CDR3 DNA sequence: TGTGCCAGTAGATCCGGGACAGGGTTTAACACTGAAGCTTTCTTT. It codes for CASRSGTGFNTEAFF.

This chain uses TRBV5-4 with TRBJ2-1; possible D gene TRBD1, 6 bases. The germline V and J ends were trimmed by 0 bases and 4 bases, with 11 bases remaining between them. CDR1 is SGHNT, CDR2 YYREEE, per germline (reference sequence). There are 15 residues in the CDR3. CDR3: CASSLGGTPYNEQFF. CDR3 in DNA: TGTGCCAGCAGCTTGGGAGGGACACCTTACAATGAGCAGTTCTTC.

The CDR3 DNA follows: TGTGCCAGCAGCTTTGAGGGGTGGCTGTACAATGAGCAGTTCTTC. Its protein product is CASSFEGWLYNEQFF. This chain uses TRBV7-2 with TRBJ2-1; D possibly uses TRBD1 or TRBD2 (5 bases each). Germline CDR1 reads SGHTA; CDR2 reads FQGNSA. Between the trimmed V and J ends, which lost 3 bases and 4 bases, there was a span of 13 bases. There are 15 residues in the CDR3.

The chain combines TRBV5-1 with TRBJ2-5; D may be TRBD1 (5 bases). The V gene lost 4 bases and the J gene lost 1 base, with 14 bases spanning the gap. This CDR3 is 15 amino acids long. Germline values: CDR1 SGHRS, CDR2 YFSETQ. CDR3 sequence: CASSPGVGAQETQYF. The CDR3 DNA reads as TGCGCCAGCAGCCCCGGAGTAGGGGCCCAAGAGACCCAGTACTTC.

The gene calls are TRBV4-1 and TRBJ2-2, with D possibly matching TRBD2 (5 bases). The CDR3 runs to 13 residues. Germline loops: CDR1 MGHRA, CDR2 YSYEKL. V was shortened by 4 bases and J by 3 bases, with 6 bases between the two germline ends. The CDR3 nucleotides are TGCGCCAGCAGCCCACTAGACACCGGGGAGCTGTTTTTT. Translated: CASSPLDTGELFF.

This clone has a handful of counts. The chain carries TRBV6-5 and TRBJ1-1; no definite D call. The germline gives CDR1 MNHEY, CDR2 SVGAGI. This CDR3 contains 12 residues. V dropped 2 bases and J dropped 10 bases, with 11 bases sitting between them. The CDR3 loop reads CASSYNGGIAFF. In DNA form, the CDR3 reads TGTGCCAGCAGTTACAATGGAGGGATAGCTTTCTTT.

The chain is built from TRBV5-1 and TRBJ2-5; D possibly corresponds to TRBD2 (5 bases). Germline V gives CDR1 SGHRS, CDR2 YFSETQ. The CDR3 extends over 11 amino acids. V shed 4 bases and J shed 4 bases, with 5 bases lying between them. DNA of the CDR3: TGCGCCAGCAGCGAGGGAGAGACCCAGTACTTC. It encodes CASSEGETQYF.

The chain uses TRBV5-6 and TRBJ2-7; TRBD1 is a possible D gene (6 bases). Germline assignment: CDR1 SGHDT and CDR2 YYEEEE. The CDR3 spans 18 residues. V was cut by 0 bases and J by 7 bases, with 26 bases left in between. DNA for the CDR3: TGTGCCAGCAGCTTGGTGTTGAGGGGACAAACGGGTACGAGGGAGCAGTACTTC. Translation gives CASSLVLRGQTGTREQYF.

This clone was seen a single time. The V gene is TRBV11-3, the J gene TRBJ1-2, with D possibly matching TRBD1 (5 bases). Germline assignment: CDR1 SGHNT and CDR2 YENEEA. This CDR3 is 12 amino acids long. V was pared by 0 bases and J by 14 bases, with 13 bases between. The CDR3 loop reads CASSLEGRPLTF. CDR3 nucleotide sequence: TGTGCCAGCAGCTTAGAGGGACGGCCTTTAACCTTC.

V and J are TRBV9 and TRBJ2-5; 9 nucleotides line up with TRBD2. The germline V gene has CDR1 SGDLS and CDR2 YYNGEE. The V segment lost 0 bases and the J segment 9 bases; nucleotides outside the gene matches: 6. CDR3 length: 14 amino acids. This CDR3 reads CASSVGSSGVPQYF. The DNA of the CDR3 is TGTGCCAGCAGCGTAGGGTCTAGCGGGGTGCCCCAGTACTTC.

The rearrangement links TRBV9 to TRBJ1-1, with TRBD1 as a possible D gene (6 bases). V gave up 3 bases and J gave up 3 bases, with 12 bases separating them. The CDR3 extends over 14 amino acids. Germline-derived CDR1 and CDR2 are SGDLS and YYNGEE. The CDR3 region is CASSGGLRDTEAFF. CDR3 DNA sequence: TGTGCCAGCAGCGGGGGGCTCCGGGACACTGAAGCTTTCTTT. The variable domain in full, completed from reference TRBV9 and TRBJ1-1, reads DSGVTQTPKHLITATGQRVTLRCSPRSGDLSVYWYQQSLDQGLQFLIQYYNGEERAKGNILERFSAQQFPDLHSELNLSSLELGDSALYFCASSGGLRDTEAFFGQGTRLTVV.

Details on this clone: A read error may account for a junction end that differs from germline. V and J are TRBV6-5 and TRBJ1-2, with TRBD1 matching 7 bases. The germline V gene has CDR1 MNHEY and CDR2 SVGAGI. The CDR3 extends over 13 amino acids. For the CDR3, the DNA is TGTGCCAGCAGTTCCGGGACAGCCATTAGATTCTCCTTC. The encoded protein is CASSSGTAIRFSF.

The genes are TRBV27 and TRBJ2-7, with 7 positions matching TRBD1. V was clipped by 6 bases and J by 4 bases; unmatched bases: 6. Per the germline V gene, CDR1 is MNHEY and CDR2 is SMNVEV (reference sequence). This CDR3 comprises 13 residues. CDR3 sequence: CASRQGILYEQYF. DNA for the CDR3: TGTGCCAGCAGACAGGGGATACTATACGAGCAGTACTTC.

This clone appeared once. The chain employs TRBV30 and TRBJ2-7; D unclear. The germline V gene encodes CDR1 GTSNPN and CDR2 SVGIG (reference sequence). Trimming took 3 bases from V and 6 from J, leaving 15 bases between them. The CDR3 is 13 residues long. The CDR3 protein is CAWRFPLLSEQYF. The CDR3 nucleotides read TGTGCCTGGAGGTTTCCACTACTCAGCGAGCAGTACTTC.

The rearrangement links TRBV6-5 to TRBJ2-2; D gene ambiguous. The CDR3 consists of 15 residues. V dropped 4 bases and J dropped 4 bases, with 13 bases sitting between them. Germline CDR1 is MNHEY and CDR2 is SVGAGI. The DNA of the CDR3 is TGTGCCAGCAGTTCCCAGGCGGTTATCACCGGGGAGCTGTTTTTT. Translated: CASSSQAVITGELFF.

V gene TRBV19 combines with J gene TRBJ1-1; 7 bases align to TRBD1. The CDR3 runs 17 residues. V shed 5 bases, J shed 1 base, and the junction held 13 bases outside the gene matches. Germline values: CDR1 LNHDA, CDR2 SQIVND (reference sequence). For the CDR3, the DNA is TGTGCCAGTAGTTCCCTAATGACAGGGTGGGGGAACACTGAAGCTTTCTTT. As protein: CASSSLMTGWGNTEAFF.

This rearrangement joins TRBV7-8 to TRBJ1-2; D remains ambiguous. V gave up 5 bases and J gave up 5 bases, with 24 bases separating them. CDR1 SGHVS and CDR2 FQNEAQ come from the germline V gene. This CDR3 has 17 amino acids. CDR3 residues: CASSTIAGAERTYGYTF. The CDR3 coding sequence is TGTGCCAGCAGCACTATTGCAGGAGCCGAACGGACGTATGGCTACACCTTC.

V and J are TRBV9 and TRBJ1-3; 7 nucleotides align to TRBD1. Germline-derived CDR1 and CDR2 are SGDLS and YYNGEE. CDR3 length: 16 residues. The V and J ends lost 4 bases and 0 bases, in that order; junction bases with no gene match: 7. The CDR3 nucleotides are TGTGCCAGCAGCTCCGGGGACAGCTACTCTGGAAACACCATATATTTT. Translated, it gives CASSSGDSYSGNTIYF.

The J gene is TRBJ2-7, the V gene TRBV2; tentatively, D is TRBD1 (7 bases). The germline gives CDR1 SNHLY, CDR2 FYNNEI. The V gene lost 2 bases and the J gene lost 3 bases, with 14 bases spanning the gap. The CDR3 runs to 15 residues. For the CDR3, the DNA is TGTGCCAGCAGTGAATCGGTCAGGGGGGACTACGAGCAGTACTTC. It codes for CASSESVRGDYEQYF.

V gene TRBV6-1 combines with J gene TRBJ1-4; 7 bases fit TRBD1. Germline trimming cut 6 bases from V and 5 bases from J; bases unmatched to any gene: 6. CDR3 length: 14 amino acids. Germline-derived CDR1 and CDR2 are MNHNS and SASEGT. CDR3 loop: CASSRGTENEKLFF. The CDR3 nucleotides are TGTGCCAGCAGCCGCGGGACAGAGAATGAAAAACTGTTTTTT.

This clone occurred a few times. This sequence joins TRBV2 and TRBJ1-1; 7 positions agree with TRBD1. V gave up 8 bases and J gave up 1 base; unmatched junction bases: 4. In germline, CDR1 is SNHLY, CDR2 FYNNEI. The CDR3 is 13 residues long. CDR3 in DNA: TGTGCCAGCGGACAGGAGCAGAACACTGAAGCTTTCTTT. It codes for CASGQEQNTEAFF.

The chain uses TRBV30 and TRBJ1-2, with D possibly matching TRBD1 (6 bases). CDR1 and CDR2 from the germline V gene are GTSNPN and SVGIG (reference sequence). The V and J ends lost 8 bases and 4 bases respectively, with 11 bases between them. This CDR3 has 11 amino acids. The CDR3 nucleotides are TGTGCCAACAGGGTTAGCTATGGCTACACCTTC. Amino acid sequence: CANRVSYGYTF.

CDR3 DNA sequence: TGCAGTGCTAGAAGCGGGGGCGAGCAGTACTTC. It specifies CSARSGGEQYF. The chain recombines TRBV20-1 with TRBJ2-7; TRBD2 matches 8 bases. Per the germline V gene, CDR1 is DFQATT and CDR2 is SNEGSKA (reference sequence). J was trimmed by 6 bases and V by 2 bases; bases with no gene match: 0. The length of the CDR3 is 11 residues.

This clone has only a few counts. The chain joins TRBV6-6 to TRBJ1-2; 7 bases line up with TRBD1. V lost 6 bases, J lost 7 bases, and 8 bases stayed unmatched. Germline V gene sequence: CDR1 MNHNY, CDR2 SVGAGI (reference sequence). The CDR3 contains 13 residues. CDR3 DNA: TGTGCCAGCAGCCACGACAGGGATGGTGGCTACACCTTC. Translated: CASSHDRDGGYTF.

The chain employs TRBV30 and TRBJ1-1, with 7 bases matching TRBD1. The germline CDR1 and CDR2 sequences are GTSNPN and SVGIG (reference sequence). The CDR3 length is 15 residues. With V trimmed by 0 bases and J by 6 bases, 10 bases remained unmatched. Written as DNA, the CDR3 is TGTGCCTGGAGTGTTGCAGGGGGGAGGAGGGCTGAAGCTTTCTTT. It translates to CAWSVAGGRRAEAFF.

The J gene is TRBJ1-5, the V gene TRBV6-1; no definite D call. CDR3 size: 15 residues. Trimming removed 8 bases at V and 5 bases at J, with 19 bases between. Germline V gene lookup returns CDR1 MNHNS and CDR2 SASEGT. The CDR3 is CASRGMYGTDQPQHF. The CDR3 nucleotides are TGTGCCAGCCGAGGCATGTACGGAACAGATCAGCCCCAGCATTTT.

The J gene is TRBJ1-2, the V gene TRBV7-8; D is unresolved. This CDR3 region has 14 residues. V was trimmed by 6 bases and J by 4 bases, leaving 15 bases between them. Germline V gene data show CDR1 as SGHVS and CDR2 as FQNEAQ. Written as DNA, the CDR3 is TGTGCCAGCAGTCTTAAAATTGCTAGCTATGGCTACACCTTC. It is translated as CASSLKIASYGYTF.

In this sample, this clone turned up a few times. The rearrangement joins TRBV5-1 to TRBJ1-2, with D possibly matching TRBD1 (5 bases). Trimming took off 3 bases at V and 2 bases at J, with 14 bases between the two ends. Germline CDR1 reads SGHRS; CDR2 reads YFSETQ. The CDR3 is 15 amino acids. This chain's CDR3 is CASSWGGSQNYGYTF. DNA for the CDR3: TGCGCCAGCAGCTGGGGGGGGAGTCAAAACTATGGCTACACCTTC.

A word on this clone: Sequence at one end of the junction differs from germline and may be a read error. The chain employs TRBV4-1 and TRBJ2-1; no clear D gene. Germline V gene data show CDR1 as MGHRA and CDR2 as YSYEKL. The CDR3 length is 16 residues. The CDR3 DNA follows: TGCGCCAACAGCCAAGAGTCTGCAAGCTCCTACAATGAGCAGTTCTTC. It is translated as CANSQESASSYNEQFF.